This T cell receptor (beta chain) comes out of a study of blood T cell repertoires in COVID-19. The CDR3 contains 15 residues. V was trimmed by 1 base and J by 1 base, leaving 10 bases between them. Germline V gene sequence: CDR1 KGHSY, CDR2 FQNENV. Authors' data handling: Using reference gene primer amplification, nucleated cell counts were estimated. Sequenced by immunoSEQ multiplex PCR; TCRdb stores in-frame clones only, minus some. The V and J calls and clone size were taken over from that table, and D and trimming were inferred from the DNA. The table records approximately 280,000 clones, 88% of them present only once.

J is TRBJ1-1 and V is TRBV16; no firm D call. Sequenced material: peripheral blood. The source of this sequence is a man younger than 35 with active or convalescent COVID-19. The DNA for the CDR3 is TGTGCCAGCAGCCAATTTAGAAATTCGAACACTGAAGCTTTCTTT. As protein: CASSQFRNSNTEAFF.